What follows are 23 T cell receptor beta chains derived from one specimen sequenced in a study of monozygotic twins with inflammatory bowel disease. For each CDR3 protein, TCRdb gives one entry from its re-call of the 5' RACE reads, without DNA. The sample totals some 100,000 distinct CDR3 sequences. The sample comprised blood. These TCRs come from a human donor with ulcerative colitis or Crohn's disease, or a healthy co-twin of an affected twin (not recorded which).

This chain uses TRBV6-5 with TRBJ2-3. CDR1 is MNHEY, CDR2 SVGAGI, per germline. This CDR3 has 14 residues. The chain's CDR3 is CASSYRISTDTQYF.

CDR3 amino acids: CASSVELAGGQTGELFF. V usage is TRBV9 and J usage is TRBJ2-2; no DNA is available, so the TRBD2 call from TCRdb remains unchecked. The CDR3 contains 17 residues. Per germline, CDR1 SGDLS and CDR2 YYNGEE.

CDR3 region: CSARDIARDRGFVGNTIYF. The chain recombines TRBV20-1 with TRBJ1-3; TCRdb designates TRBD1, a call that cannot be tested without DNA. Germline CDR1 reads DFQATT; CDR2 reads SNEGSKA (reference sequence). CDR3 length: 19 amino acids.

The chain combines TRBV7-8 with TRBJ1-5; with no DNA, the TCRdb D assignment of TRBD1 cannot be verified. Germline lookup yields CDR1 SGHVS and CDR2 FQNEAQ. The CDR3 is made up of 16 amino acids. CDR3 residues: CASSLVSGTSNQPQHF.

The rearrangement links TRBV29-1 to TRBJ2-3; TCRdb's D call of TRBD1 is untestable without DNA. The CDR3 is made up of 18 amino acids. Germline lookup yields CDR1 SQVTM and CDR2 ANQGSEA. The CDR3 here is CSVPGSQRDRGATDTQYF.

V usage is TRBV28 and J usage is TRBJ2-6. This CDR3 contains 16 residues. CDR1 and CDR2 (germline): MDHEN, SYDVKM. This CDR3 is CASSLLDGSGANVLTF.

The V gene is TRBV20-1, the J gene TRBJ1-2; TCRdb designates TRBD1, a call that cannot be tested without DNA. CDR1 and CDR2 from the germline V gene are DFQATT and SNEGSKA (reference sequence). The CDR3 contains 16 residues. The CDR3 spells CSARDRGGRANYGYTF.

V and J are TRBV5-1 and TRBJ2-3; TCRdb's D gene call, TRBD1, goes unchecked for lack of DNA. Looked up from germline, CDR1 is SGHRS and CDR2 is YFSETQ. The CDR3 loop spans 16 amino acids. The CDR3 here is CASSSQRGGSTDTQYF.

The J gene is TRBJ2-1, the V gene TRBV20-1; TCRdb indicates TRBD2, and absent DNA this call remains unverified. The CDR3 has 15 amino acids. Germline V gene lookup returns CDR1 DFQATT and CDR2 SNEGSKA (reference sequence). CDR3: CSARARPSGRTEQFF.

CDR3 amino acids: CASTNRDRGHSPLHF. V usage is TRBV12-3 or TRBV12-4 and J usage is TRBJ1-6; TCRdb reports TRBD1, a call that lacks DNA to check it against. The CDR3 covers 15 residues.

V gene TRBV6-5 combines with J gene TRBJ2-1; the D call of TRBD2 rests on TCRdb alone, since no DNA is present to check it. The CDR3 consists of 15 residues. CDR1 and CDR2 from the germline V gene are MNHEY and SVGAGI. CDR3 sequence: CASSWTSGGYNEQFF.

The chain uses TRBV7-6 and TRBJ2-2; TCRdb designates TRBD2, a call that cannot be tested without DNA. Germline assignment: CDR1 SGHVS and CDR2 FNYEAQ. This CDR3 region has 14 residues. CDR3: CASRQTSGANQLFF.

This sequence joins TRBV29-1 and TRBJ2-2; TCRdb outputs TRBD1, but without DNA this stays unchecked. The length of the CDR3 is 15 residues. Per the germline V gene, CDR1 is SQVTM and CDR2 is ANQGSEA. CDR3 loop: CSVEDLGGQTGELFF.

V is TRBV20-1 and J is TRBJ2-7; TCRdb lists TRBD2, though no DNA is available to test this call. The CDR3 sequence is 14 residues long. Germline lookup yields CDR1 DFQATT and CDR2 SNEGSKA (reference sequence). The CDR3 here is CSASTSGPIYEQYF.

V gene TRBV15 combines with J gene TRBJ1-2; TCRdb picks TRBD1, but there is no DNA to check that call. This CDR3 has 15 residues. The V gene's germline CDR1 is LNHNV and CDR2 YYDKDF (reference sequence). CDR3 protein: CATSRDKPSGVGYTF.

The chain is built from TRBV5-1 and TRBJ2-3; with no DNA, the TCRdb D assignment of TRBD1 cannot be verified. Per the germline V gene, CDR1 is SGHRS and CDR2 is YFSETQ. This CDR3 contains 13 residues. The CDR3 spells CASSTSPSDTQYF.

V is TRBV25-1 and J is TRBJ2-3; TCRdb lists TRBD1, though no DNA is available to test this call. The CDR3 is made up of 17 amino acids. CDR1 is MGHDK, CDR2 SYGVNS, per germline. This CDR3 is CASSEYRGTGGRDTQYF.

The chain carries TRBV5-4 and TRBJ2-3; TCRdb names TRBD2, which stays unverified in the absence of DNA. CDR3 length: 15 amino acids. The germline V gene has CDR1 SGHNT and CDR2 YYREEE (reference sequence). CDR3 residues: CASSPTSGRMDTQYF.

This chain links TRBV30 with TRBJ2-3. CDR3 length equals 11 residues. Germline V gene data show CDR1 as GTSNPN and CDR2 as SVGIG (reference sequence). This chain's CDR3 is CAWSVEDTQYF.

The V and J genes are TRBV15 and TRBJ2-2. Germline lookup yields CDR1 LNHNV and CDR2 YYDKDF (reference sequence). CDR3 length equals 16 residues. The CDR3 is CATSRDRRSDTGELFF.

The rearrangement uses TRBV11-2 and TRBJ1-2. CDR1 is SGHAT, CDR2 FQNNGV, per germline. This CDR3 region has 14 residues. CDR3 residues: CASSFGGRTYGYTF.

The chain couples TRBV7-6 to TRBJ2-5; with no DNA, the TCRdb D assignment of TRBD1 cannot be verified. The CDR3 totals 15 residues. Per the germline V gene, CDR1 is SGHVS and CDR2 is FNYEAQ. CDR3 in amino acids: CASSLGAAYQETQYF.

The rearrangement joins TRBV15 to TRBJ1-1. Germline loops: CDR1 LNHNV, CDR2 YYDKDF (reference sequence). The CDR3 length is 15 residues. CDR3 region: CATSRPGEGNTEAFF.